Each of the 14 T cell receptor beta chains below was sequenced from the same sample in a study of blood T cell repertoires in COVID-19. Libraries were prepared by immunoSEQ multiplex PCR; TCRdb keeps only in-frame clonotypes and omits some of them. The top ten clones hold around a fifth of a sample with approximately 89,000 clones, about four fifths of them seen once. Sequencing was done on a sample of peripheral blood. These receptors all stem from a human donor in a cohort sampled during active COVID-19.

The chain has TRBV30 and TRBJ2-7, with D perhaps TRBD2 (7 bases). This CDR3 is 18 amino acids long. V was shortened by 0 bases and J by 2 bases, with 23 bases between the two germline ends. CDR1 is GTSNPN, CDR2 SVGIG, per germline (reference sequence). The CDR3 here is CAWSVPGIGGQIPYEQYF. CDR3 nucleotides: TGTGCCTGGAGTGTACCTGGGATCGGGGGGCAAATTCCCTACGAGCAGTACTTC.

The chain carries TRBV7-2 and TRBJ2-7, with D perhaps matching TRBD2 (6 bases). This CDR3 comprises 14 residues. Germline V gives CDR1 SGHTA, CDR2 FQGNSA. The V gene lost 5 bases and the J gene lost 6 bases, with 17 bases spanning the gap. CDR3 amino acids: CASSPLIGGPEQYF. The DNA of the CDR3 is TGTGCCAGCAGCCCCCTGATCGGAGGGCCCGAGCAGTACTTC. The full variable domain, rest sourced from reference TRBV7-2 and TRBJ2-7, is GAGVSQSPSNKVTEKGKDVELRCDPISGHTALYWYRQSLGQGLEFLIYFQGNSAPDKSGLPSDRFSAERTGGSVSTLTIQRTQQEDSAVYLCASSPLIGGPEQYFGPGTRLTVT.

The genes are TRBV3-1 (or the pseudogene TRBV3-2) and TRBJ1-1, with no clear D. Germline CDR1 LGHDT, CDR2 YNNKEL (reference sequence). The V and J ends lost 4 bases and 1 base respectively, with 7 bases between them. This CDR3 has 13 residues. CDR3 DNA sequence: TGTGCCAGCAGCCCCACACCGAACACTGAAGCTTTCTTT. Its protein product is CASSPTPNTEAFF.

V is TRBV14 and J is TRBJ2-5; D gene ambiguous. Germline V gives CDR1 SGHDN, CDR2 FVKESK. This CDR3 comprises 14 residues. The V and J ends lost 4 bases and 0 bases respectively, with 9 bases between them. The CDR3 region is CASSPSVYQETQYF. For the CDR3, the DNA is TGTGCCAGCAGCCCTTCCGTGTACCAAGAGACCCAGTACTTC.

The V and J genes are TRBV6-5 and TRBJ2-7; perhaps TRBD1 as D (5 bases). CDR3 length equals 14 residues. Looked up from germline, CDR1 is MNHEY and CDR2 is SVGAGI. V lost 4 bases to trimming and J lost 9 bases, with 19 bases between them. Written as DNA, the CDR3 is TGTGCCAGCAGTTTCTCCCCCGCTAGGGGCGGGCAGTACTTC. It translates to CASSFSPARGGQYF.

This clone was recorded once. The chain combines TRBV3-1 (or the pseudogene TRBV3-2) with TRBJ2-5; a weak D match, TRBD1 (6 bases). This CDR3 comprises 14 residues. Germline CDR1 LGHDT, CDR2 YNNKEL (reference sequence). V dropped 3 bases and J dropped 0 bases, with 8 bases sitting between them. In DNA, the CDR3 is TGTGCCAGCAGCCATTGGGACAACCAAGAGACCCAGTACTTC. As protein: CASSHWDNQETQYF.

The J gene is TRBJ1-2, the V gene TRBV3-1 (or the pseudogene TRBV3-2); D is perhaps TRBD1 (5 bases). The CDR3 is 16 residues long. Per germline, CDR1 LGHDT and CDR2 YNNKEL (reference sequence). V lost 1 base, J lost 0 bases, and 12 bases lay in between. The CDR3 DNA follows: TGTGCCAGCAGCCAAGTCCCCGCGACAGCTAACTATGGCTACACCTTC. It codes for CASSQVPATANYGYTF.

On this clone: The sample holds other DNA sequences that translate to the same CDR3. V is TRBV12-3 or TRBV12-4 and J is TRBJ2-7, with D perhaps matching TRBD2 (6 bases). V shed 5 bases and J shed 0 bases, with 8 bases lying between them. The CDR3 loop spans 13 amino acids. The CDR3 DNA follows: TGTGCCAGCAGTCGGGGGAGCTCCTACGAGCAGTACTTC. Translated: CASSRGSSYEQYF.

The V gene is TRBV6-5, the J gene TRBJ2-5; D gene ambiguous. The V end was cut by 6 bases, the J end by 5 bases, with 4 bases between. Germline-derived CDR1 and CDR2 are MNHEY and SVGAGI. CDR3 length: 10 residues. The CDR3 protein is CASRRETQYF. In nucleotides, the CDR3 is TGTGCCAGCAGGAGGGAGACCCAGTACTTC.

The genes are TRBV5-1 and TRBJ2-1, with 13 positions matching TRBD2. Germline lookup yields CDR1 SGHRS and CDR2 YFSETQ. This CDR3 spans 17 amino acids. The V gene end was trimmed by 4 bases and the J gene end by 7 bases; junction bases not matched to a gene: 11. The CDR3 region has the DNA TGCGCCAGCAGCGGAACTAGCGGGAGGGCCCGGGTGAATGAGCAGTTCTTC. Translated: CASSGTSGRARVNEQFF.

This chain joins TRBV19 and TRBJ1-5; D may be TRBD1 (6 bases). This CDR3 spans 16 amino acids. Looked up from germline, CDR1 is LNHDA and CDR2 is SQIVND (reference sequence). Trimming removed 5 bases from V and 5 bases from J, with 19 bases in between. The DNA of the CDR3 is TGTGCCAGTAGTCTTTTGACAGGACGGTCGTATCAGCCCCAGCATTTT. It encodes CASSLLTGRSYQPQHF.

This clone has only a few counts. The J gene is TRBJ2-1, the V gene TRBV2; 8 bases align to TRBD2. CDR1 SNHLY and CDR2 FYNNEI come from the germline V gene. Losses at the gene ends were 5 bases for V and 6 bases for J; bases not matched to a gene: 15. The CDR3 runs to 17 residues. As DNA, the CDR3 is TGTGCCAGCAGTCCCCTTGGCGGACTAGCCCTTACCAATGAGCAGTTCTTC. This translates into CASSPLGGLALTNEQFF.

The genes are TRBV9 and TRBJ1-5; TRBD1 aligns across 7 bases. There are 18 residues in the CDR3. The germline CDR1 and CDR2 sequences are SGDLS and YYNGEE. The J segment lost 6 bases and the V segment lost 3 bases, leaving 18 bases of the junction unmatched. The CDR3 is CASSDPRGSSPSGQPQHF. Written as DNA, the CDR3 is TGTGCCAGCAGCGACCCCAGGGGGTCGTCCCCTTCGGGTCAGCCCCAGCATTTT.

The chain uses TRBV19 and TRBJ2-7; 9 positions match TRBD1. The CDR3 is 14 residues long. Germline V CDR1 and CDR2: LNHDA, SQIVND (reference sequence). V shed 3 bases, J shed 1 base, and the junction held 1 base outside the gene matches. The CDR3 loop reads CASSIGTGSYEQYF. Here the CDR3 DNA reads TGTGCCAGTAGTATCGGGACAGGGTCCTACGAGCAGTACTTC.